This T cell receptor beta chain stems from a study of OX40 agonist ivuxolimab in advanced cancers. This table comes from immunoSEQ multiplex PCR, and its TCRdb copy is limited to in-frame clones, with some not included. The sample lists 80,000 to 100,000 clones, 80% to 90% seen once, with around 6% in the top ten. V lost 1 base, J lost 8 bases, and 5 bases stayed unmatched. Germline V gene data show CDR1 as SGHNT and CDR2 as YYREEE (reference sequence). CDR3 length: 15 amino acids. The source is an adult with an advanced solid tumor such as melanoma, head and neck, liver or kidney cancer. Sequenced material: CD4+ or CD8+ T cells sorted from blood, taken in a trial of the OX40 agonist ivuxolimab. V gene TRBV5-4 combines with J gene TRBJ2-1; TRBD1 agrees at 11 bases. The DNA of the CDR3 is TGTGCCAGCAGCTTGCGGGGGACAGGGGGACATGAGCAGTTCTTC. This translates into CASSLRGTGGHEQFF.